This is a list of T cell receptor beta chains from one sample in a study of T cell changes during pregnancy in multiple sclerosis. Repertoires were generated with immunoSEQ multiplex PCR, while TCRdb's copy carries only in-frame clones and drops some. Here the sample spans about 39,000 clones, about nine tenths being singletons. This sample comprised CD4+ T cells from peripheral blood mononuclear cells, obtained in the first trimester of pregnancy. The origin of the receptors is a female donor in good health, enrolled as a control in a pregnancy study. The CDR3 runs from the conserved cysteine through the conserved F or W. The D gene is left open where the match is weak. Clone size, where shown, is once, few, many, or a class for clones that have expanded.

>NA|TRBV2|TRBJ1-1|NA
CASSVPPSGAFF
TGTGCCAGCAGTGTGCCCCCTTCCGGAGCTTTCTTT
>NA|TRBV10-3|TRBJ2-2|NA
CAIMSRGGKVSGELFF
TGTGCCATCATGAGTAGGGGGGGGAAAGTCTCCGGGGAGCTGTTTTTT
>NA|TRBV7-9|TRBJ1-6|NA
CASSLGTQGNSPLHF
TGTGCCAGCAGCTTAGGAACACAGGGAAATTCACCCCTCCACTTT
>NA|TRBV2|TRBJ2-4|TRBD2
CASSATSGGNIQYF
TGTGCCAGCAGTGCAACTAGCGGGGGAAACATTCAGTACTTC
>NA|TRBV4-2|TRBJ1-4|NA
CASSQGFSPATNEKLFF
TGTGCCAGCAGCCAAGGGTTCAGTCCAGCAACTAATGAAAAACTGTTTTTT
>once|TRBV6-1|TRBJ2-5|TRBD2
CASRLAGGRETQYF
TGTGCCAGCAGGCTAGCGGGGGGGCGAGAGACCCAGTACTTC
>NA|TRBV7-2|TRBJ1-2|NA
CASSLDSSYGYTF
TGTGCCAGCAGCTTAGACAGCAGCTATGGCTACACCTTC
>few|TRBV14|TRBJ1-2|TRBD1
CASSHLDLGTDGYTF
TGTGCCAGCAGCCATTTGGACTTAGGGACAGATGGCTACACCTTC
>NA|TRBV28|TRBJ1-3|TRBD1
CASLTGNGNTIYF
TGTGCCAGCTTGACAGGGAATGGAAACACCATATATTTT
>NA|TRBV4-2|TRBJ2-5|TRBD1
CASSRGDRGTGQETQYF
TGTGCCAGCAGCCGCGGAGACCGAGGGACAGGGCAAGAGACCCAGTACTTC
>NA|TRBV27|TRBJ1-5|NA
CASKGSNQPQHF
TGTGCCTCCAAGGGGAGCAATCAGCCCCAGCATTTT
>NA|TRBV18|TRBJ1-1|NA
CASSHGGVAEAFF
TGTGCCAGCAGTCACGGGGGGGTAGCTGAAGCTTTCTTT
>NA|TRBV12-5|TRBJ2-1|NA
CASGLGFQSDEQFF
TGTGCTAGTGGTCTCGGGTTCCAGAGCGATGAGCAGTTCTTC
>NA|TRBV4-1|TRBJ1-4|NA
CASRRGPSNEKLFF
TGCGCCAGCAGGAGAGGTCCCTCGAATGAAAAACTGTTTTTT
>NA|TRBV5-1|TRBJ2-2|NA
CASSYGGNTGELFF
TGCGCCAGCAGCTACGGGGGGAACACCGGGGAGCTGTTTTTT
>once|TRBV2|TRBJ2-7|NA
CASSESRREQYF
TGTGCCAGCAGTGAATCGCGGCGCGAGCAGTACTTC
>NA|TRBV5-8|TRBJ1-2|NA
CASSLVYTSNYGYTF
TGTGCCAGCAGCTTGGTGTACACCTCTAACTATGGCTACACCTTC
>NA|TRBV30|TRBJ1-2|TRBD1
CAWSVRNRGDGYTF
TGTGCCTGGAGTGTACGGAACAGGGGTGATGGCTACACCTTC
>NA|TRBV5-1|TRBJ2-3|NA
CASSLGRPSTDTQYF
TGCGCCAGCAGCTTGGGGAGACCAAGCACAGATACGCAGTATTTT
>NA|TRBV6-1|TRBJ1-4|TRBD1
CASRPGTANEKLFF
TGTGCCAGCAGGCCCGGGACAGCGAATGAAAAACTGTTTTTT
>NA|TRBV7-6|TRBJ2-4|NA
CASSAQGYAIQYF
TGTGCCAGCAGCGCCCAGGGGTACGCGATTCAGTACTTC
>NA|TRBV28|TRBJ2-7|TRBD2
CASSLYWTSGYEQYF
TGTGCCAGCAGTTTATATTGGACTAGCGGTTACGAGCAGTACTTC
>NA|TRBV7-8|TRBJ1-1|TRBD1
CASSHPRQGRYTEAFF
TGTGCCAGCAGCCACCCGAGACAGGGGCGCTACACTGAAGCTTTCTTT
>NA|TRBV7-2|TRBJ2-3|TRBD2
CASTGELAGDRTQYF
TGTGCCAGCACCGGGGAACTAGCGGGGGACCGTACGCAGTATTTT